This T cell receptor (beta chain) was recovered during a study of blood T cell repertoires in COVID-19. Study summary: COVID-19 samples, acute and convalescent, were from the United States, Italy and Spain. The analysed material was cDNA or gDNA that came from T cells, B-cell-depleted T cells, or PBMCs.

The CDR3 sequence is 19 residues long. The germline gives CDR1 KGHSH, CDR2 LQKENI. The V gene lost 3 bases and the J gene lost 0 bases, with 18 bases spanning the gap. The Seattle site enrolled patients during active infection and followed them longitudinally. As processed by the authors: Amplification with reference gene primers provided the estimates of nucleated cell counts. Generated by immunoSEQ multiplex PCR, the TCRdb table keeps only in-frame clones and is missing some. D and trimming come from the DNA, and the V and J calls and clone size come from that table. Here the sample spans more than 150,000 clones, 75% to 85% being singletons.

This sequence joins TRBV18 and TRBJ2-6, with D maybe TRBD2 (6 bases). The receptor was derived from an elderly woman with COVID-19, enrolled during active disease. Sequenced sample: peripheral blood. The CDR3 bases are TGTGCCAGCTCACCCTTGGGACCGCCACTAGCCTCTGGGGCCAACGTCCTGACTTTC. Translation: CASSPLGPPLASGANVLTF.